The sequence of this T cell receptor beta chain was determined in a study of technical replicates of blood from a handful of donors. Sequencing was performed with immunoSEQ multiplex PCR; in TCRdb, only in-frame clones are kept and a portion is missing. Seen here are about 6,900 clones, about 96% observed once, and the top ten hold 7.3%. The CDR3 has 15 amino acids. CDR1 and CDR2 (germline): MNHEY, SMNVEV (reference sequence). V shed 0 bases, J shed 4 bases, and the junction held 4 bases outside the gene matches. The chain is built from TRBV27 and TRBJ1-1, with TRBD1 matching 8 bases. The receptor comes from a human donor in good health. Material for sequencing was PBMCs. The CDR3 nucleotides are TGTGCCAGCAGTTTATCAGGGACAGGAGTCACTGAAGCTTTCTTT. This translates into CASSLSGTGVTEAFF.